This passage covers 4 T cell receptor beta chains from one sample sequenced in a study of blood T cell repertoires in COVID-19. Assay: immunoSEQ multiplex PCR; the TCRdb copy retains only in-frame clones and omits some. Altogether about 40,000 clones are present, about 88% being singletons, with the ten largest covering roughly an eighth. The sample taken for sequencing was peripheral blood. These receptors were collected from a human donor in a cohort sampled during active COVID-19.

V usage is TRBV14 and J usage is TRBJ2-1; TRBD1 is a possible D gene (6 bases). Trimming took 4 bases from V and 12 from J, leaving 16 bases between them. CDR1 and CDR2 from the germline V gene are SGHDN and FVKESK. The CDR3 loop spans 13 amino acids. The chain's CDR3 is CASSPPWGHGQFF. The CDR3 coding sequence is TGTGCCAGCAGCCCCCCGTGGGGACACGGGCAGTTCTTC.

V usage is TRBV5-4 and J usage is TRBJ2-7; 9 nucleotides agree with TRBD1. With 0 bases clipped from V and 5 bases from J, the junction kept 9 bases outside the gene matches. Per germline, CDR1 SGHNT and CDR2 YYREEE (reference sequence). The CDR3 length is 16 residues. The CDR3 reads CASSLGPRTGVHEQYF. CDR3 nucleotide sequence: TGTGCCAGCAGCTTGGGCCCCCGGACAGGGGTACACGAGCAGTACTTC.

The chain carries TRBV3-1 (or the pseudogene TRBV3-2) and TRBJ2-3, with 7 bases lining up with TRBD1. CDR1 LGHDT and CDR2 YNNKEL come from the germline V gene (reference sequence). The CDR3 contains 14 residues. V gave up 6 bases and J gave up 4 bases; unmatched junction bases: 7. The CDR3 spells CASSTRRGSDTQYF. CDR3 coding DNA: TGTGCCAGCAGTACTCGCAGGGGGTCAGATACGCAGTATTTT.

The genes are TRBV20-1 and TRBJ1-6, with no clear D. The CDR3 has 15 amino acids. The V end was cut by 3 bases, the J end by 7 bases, with 16 bases between. Germline values: CDR1 DFQATT, CDR2 SNEGSKA (reference sequence). This CDR3 reads CSASDAGLRNSPLHF. The CDR3 coding sequence is TGCAGTGCTAGTGATGCTGGACTCAGAAATTCACCCCTCCACTTT.